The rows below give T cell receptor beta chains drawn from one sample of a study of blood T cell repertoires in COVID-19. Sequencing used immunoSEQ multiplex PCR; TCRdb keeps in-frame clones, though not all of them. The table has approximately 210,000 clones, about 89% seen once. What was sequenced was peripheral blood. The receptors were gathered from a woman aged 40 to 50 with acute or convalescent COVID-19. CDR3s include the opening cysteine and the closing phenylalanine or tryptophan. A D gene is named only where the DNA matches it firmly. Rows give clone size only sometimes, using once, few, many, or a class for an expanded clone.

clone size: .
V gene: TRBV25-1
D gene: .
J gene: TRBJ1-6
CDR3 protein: CASSVGVYNNSPLHF
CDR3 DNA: TGTGCCAGCAGTGTCGGGGTTTATAATAATTCACCCCTCCACTTT

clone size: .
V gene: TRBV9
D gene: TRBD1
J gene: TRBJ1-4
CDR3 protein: CASSASMGTGGEKLFF
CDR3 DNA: TGTGCCAGCAGCGCCTCCATGGGGACAGGGGGTGAAAAACTGTTTTTT

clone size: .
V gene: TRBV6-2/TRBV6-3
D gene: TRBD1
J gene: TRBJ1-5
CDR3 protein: CASSSGTGGQPQHF
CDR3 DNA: TGTGCCAGCAGTTCCGGGACAGGGGGACAGCCCCAGCATTTT

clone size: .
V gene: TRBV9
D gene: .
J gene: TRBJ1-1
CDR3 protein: CASSVAQGNTEAFF
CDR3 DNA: TGTGCCAGCAGCGTAGCACAGGGGAACACTGAAGCTTTCTTT

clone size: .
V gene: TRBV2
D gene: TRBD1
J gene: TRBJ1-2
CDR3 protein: CASSVRTGGGYGYTF
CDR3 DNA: TGTGCCAGCAGTGTTAGGACAGGGGGAGGCTATGGCTACACCTTC

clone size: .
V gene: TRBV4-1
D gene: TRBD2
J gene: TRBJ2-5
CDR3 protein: CASSHGTIGETQYF
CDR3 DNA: TGCGCCAGCAGCCACGGGACTATAGGAGAGACCCAGTACTTC

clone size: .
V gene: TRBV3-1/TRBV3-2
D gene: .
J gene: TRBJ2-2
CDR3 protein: CASTRVANGELFF
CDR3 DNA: TGTGCCAGCACCAGGGTGGCGAACGGGGAGCTGTTTTTT

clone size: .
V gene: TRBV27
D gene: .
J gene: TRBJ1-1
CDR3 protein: CASSRPGGAREAFF
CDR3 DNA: TGTGCCAGCAGTCGACCGGGGGGGGCAAGAGAAGCTTTCTTT

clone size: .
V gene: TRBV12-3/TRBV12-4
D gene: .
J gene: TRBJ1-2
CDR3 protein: CASSLPGRYGYTF
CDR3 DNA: TGTGCCAGCAGTTTACCAGGGCGGTATGGCTACACCTTC

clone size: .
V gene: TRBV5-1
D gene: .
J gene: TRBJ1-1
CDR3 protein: CASSLEPPETEAFF
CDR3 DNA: TGCGCCAGCAGCTTGGAACCCCCCGAGACTGAAGCTTTCTTT

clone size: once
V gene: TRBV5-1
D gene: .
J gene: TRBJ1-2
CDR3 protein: CASSPPAGNYGYTF
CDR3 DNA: TGCGCCAGCAGCCCGCCCGCAGGGAACTATGGCTACACCTTC

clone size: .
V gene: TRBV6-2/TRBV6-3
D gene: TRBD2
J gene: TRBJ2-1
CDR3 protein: CASSDGAGGYNEQFF
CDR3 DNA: TGTGCCAGCAGTGACGGGGCGGGGGGTTACAATGAGCAGTTCTTC

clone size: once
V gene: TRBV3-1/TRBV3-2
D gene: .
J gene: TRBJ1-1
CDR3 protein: CASTVGDYTEAFF
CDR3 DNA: TGTGCCAGCACCGTTGGAGATTACACTGAAGCTTTCTTT

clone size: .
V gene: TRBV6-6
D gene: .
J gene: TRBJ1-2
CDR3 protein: CASSHSYGYTF
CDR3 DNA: TGTGCCAGCAGCCACAGCTATGGCTACACCTTC

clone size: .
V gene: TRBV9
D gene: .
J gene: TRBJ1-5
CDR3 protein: CASSVDFGNQPQHF
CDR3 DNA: TGTGCCAGCAGCGTAGATTTCGGCAATCAGCCCCAGCATTTT

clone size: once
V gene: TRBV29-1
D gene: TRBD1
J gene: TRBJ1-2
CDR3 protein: CSVPGTGAGYTF
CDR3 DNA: TGCAGCGTCCCGGGGACAGGGGCTGGCTACACCTTC

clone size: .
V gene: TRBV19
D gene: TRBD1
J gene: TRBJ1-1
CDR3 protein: CASSSRQGASGEAFF
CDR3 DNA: TGTGCCAGTAGTTCCCGACAGGGGGCTTCGGGTGAAGCTTTCTTT

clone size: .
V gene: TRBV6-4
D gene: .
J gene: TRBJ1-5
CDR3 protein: CASSVVENQPQHF
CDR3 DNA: TGTGCCAGCAGTGTGGTAGAAAATCAGCCCCAGCATTTT

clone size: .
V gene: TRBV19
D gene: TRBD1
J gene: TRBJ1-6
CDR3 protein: CASSIASGQADNSPLHF
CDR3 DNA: TGTGCCAGTAGTATCGCCTCCGGACAGGCGGATAATTCACCCCTCCACTTT

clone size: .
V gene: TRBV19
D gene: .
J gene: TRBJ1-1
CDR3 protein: CASSIGTIEAFF
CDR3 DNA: TGTGCCAGTAGTATTGGGACTATTGAAGCTTTCTTT

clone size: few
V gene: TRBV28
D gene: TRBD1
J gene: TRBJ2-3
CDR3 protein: CATSGQGSTDTQYF
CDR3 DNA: TGTGCCACCTCGGGACAGGGTAGCACAGATACGCAGTATTTT

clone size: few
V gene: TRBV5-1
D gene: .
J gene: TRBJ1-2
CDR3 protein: CASSGDSYYGYTF
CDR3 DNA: TGCGCCAGCAGCGGTGACAGCTACTATGGCTACACCTTC

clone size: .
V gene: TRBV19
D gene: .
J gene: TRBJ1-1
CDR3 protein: CASSMGRWDTEAFF
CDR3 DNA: TGTGCCAGTAGTATGGGCAGGTGGGACACTGAAGCTTTCTTT

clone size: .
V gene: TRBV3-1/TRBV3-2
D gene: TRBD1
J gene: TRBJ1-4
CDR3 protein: CASSPQTGPSEKLFF
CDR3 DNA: TGTGCCAGCAGCCCTCAGACAGGGCCAAGCGAAAAACTGTTTTTT

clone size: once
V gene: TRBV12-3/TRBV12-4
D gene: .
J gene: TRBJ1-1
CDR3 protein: CASSFGGSAEAFF
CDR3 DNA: TGTGCCAGCAGTTTTGGGGGGAGCGCTGAAGCTTTCTTT

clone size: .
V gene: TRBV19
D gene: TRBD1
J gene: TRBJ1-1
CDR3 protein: CASSIGTDSAEAFF
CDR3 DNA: TGTGCCAGTAGTATTGGGACAGATAGCGCTGAAGCTTTCTTT

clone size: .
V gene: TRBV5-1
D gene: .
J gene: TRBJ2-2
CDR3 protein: CASSLSQGNTGELFF
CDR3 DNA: TGCGCCAGCAGCTTGTCGCAGGGGAACACCGGGGAGCTGTTTTTT

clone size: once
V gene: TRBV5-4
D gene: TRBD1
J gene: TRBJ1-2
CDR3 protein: CASSQQGVYGYTF
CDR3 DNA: TGTGCCAGCAGCCAACAGGGGGTCTATGGCTACACCTTC

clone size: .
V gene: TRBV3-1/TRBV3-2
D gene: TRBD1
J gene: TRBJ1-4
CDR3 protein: CASSQGQGATNEKLFF
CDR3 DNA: TGTGCCAGCAGCCAAGGACAGGGGGCAACTAATGAAAAACTGTTTTTT

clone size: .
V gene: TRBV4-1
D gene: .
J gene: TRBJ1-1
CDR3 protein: CASSQDQGNTEAFF
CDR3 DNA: TGCGCCAGCAGCCAAGACCAGGGTAACACTGAAGCTTTCTTT

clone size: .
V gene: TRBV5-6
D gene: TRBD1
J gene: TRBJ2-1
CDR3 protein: CASTQGRIYNEQFF
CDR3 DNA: TGTGCCAGCACACAGGGGAGAATTTACAATGAGCAGTTCTTC

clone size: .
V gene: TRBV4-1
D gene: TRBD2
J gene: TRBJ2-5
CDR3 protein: CASSQVWTGLAGVETQYF
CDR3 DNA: TGCGCCAGCAGCCAAGTGTGGACGGGACTAGCGGGGGTGGAGACCCAGTACTTC

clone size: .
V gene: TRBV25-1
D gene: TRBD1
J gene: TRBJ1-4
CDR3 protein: CASSDWDRVNEKLFF
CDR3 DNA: TGTGCCAGCAGTGACTGGGACAGAGTTAATGAAAAACTGTTTTTT

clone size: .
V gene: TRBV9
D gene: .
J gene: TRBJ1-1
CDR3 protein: CASSSRVGQAEAFF
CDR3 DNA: TGTGCCAGCAGCTCCCGAGTAGGCCAGGCTGAAGCTTTCTTT

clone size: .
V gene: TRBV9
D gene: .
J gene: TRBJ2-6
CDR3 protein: CASSLNTAGANVLTF
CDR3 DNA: TGTGCCAGCAGCTTAAACACCGCTGGGGCCAACGTCCTGACTTTC

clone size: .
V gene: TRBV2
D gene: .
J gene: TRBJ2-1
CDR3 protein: CASRVDYGNEQFF
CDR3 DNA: TGTGCCAGCAGGGTCGACTATGGCAATGAGCAGTTCTTC

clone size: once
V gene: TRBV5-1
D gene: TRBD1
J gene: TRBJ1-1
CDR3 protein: CASSPGQPPTEAFF
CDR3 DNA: TGCGCCAGCAGCCCGGGACAGCCTCCCACTGAAGCTTTCTTT

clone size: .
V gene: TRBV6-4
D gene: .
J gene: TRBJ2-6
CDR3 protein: CASSEGAFSGANVLTF
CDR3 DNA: TGTGCCAGCAGTGAGGGGGCTTTCTCTGGGGCCAACGTCCTGACTTTC

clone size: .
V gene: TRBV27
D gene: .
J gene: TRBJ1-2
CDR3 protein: CASSFSTAYGYTF
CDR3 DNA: TGTGCCAGCAGTTTTTCGACAGCCTATGGCTACACCTTC